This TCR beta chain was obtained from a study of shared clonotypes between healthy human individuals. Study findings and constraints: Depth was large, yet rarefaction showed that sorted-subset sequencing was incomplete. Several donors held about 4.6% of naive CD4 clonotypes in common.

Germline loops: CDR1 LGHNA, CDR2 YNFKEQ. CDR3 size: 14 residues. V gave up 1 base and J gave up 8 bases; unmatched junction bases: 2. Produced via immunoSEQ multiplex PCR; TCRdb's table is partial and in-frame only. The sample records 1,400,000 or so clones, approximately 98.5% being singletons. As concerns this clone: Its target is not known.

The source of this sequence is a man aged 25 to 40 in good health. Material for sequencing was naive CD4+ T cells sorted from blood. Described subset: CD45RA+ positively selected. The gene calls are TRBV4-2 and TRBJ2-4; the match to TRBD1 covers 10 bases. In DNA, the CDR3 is TGTGCCAGCAGCCAAGGGACAGGGGGACACATTCAGTACTTC. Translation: CASSQGTGGHIQYF.